A selection of T cell receptor beta chains follows, all from one sample in a study of T cell repertoires in cytomegalovirus infection. TCRdb itself ran the reads through MiXCR, one entry per CDR3 protein. The sample lists about 330,000 distinct CDR3 sequences, around 9.5% occurring once. Sequenced: PBMCs. The receptors derive from a human donor in good health (CMV status not recorded). Some clones in this sample may be carry-over from other donors' samples. Both conserved end residues are part of each CDR3. A D gene is named only where the DNA matches it firmly. A clone size is listed for some rows: how often the clone was seen (once, few, many), or a class if it is expanded.

j_gene | abundance | d_gene | v_gene | CDR3aa | CDR3nt
TRBJ2-7 | few | - | TRBV27 | CASSLAAGSSGEQYF | TGTGCCAGCAGTTTGGCCGCAGGTTCCTCAGGCGAGCAGTACTTC
TRBJ2-7 | many | - | TRBV19 | CASSIATASSYEQYF | TGTGCCAGTAGTATAGCGACGGCGAGCTCCTACGAGCAGTACTTC
TRBJ1-5 | many | - | TRBV7-2 | CASSLKGQYSNQPQHF | TGTGCCAGCAGCTTAAAAGGGCAGTATAGCAATCAGCCCCAGCATTTT
TRBJ1-1 | few | TRBD1 | TRBV9 | CASSPRGGGQGAHTEAFF | TGTGCCAGCAGCCCAAGGGGGGGGGGACAGGGGGCCCACACTGAAGCTTTCTTT
TRBJ2-3 | few | - | TRBV20-1 | CSAPRGGGGTDTQYF | TGCAGTGCCCCGAGGGGTGGAGGGGGAACAGATACGCAGTATTTT
TRBJ2-2 | - | - | TRBV6-2/TRBV6-3 | CASSRPSGQVNTGELFF | TGTGCCAGCAGTCGCCCTTCGGGACAAGTTAACACCGGGGAGCTGTTTTTT
TRBJ2-3 | - | - | TRBV19 | CASSISGGPTDTQYF | TGTGCCAGTAGTATTTCGGGGGGCCCCACAGATACGCAGTATTTT
TRBJ1-5 | many | - | TRBV7-8 | CASSIKPRTSNQPQHF | TGTGCCAGCAGTATAAAACCAAGGACCAGCAATCAGCCCCAGCATTTT
TRBJ2-3 | many | TRBD2 | TRBV4-3 | CASSQGSSGVITDTQYF | TGCGCCAGCAGCCAAGGGTCTAGCGGGGTAATCACAGATACGCAGTATTTT
TRBJ2-7 | - | - | TRBV9 | CASSVGANTYEQYF | TGTGCCAGCAGCGTAGGAGCGAATACCTACGAGCAGTACTTC
TRBJ2-1 | many | - | TRBV7-6 | CASSLARDPGYNEQFF | TGTGCCAGCAGCTTAGCTAGGGACCCAGGGTACAATGAGCAGTTCTTC
TRBJ2-3 | many | - | TRBV4-3 | CASSQDIDFTDTQYF | TGCGCCAGCAGCCAAGACATAGACTTTACAGATACGCAGTATTTT
TRBJ2-1 | - | - | TRBV2 | CASIEGGVLDNEQFF | TGTGCCAGCATCGAAGGGGGGGTTCTAGACAATGAGCAGTTCTTC
TRBJ2-3 | many | - | TRBV18 | CASSPPSTDTQYF | TGTGCCAGCAGTCCCCCCAGCACAGATACGCAGTATTTT
TRBJ2-7 | many | TRBD2 | TRBV20-1 | CSARDRTRAGDEQYF | TGCAGTGCTAGAGACCGGACTAGGGCTGGGGACGAGCAGTACTTC
TRBJ1-5 | - | TRBD1 | TRBV4-3 | CASSQGTGGVNQPQHF | TGCGCCAGCAGCCAAGGGACAGGGGGTGTCAATCAGCCCCAGCATTTT
TRBJ1-5 | many | - | TRBV20-1 | CSANPGGSSNQPQHF | TGCAGTGCTAACCCCGGGGGGTCAAGCAATCAGCCCCAGCATTTT
TRBJ2-7 | - | - | TRBV11-2 | CASSPLADARSYEQYF | TGTGCCAGCAGCCCTCTGGCCGACGCCCGGTCCTACGAGCAGTACTTC
TRBJ2-2 | few | TRBD2 | TRBV7-2 | CASSPSRGLAGVAVGELFF | TGTGCCAGCAGTCCATCTCGGGGACTAGCGGGAGTGGCGGTCGGGGAGCTGTTTTTT
TRBJ2-1 | many | TRBD2 | TRBV7-2 | CASRLGRRGGARNEQFF | TGTGCCAGCAGATTGGGGAGACGCGGGGGGGCTCGGAATGAGCAGTTCTTC
TRBJ2-6 | few | - | TRBV28 | CASRLGPGAGANVLTF | TGTGCCAGCAGACTCGGTCCGGGGGCTGGGGCCAACGTCCTGACTTTC
TRBJ1-6 | many | - | TRBV7-2 | CASRRGNSPLHF | TGTGCCAGCCGGAGGGGTAATTCACCCCTCCACTTT
TRBJ2-7 | many | TRBD1 | TRBV11-2 | CASSFTGGGEQYF | TGTGCCAGCAGCTTTACAGGGGGCGGCGAGCAGTACTTC
TRBJ2-1 | - | TRBD1 | TRBV7-9 | CASTIQGPLYTEQFF | TGTGCCAGCACCATACAGGGGCCCCTGTACACTGAGCAGTTCTTC
TRBJ2-3 | many | - | TRBV7-8 | CASRRSHRRTLSTDTQYF | TGTGCCAGCAGGCGCAGCCACAGGAGGACTCTTAGCACAGATACGCAGTATTTT
TRBJ2-3 | many | TRBD2 | TRBV11-2 | CASSLFRGGTTDTQYF | TGTGCCAGCAGCTTGTTCCGGGGGGGCACAACAGATACGCAGTATTTT
TRBJ2-1 | many | - | TRBV12-3/TRBV12-4 | CASSLGGPYNEQFF | TGTGCCAGCAGCTTAGGGGGGCCCTACAATGAGCAGTTCTTC
TRBJ1-1 | many | TRBD1 | TRBV7-9 | CASSVGTGSTEAFF | TGTGCCAGCAGCGTAGGGACAGGGAGCACTGAAGCTTTCTTT
TRBJ2-7 | many | - | TRBV7-2 | CASSDDTYEQYF | TGTGCCAGCAGCGATGACACCTACGAGCAGTACTTC
TRBJ2-5 | - | - | TRBV4-1 | CASSQSAVGETQYF | TGCGCCAGCAGCCAATCTGCTGTGGGGGAGACCCAGTACTTC
TRBJ1-4 | - | TRBD1 | TRBV7-9 | CASSSGTVTNEKLFF | TGTGCCAGCAGCTCCGGGACAGTGACTAATGAAAAACTGTTTTTT
TRBJ2-3 | - | TRBD2 | TRBV6-5 | CASSKRTSGGADTQYF | TGTGCCAGCAGTAAACGGACTAGCGGGGGCGCAGATACGCAGTATTTT
TRBJ2-7 | many | - | TRBV28 | CASSLTGSSYEQYF | TGTGCCAGCAGTTTAACCGGCTCCTCCTACGAGCAGTACTTC
TRBJ1-4 | few | - | TRBV20-1 | CSARKHPENEKLFF | TGCAGTGCTAGGAAACACCCGGAAAATGAAAAACTGTTTTTT
TRBJ2-5 | - | - | TRBV4-3 | CASSQDLPGVQETQYF | TGCGCCAGCAGCCAAGATCTCCCGGGGGTCCAAGAGACCCAGTACTTC
TRBJ1-1 | many | TRBD1 | TRBV28 | CASSSPWTGMTLNTEAFF | TGTGCCAGCAGTTCCCCATGGACAGGGATGACCTTGAACACTGAAGCTTTCTTT
TRBJ2-7 | many | TRBD2 | TRBV7-2 | CASSLASSGGAHEQYF | TGTGCCAGCAGCTTAGCCTCTAGCGGGGGGGCCCACGAGCAGTACTTC
TRBJ1-1 | few | - | TRBV6-5 | CASSYGGGGAEAFF | TGTGCCAGCAGTTACGGGGGCGGTGGCGCTGAAGCTTTCTTT
TRBJ1-5 | few | - | TRBV12-3/TRBV12-4 | CASSISDLQPQHF | TGTGCCAGCAGTATTTCTGATTTGCAGCCCCAGCATTTT
TRBJ2-1 | few | TRBD1 | TRBV9 | CASSVAMDRSNEQFF | TGTGCCAGCAGCGTAGCTATGGACAGGAGCAATGAGCAGTTCTTC
TRBJ1-5 | - | TRBD1 | TRBV6-2/TRBV6-3 | CASNDRDRQPQHF | TGTGCCAGCAACGACAGGGATCGACAGCCCCAGCATTTT